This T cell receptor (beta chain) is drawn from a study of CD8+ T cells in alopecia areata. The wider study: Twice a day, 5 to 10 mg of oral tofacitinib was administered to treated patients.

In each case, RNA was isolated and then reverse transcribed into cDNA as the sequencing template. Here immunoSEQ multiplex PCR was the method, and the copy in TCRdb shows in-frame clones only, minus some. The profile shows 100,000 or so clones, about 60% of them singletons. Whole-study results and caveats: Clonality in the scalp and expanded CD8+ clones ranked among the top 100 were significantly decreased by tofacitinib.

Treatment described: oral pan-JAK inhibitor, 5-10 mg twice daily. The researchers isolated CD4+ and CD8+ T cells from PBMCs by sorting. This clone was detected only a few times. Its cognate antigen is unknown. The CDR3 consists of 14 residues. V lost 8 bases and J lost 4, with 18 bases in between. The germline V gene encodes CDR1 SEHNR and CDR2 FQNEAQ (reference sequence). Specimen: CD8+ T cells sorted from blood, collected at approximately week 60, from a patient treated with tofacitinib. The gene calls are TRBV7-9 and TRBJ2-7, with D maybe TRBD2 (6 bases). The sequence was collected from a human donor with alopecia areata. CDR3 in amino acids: CASDPGGRRYEQYF. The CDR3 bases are TGTGCCAGCGACCCCGGGGGTAGGCGGTACGAGCAGTACTTC.